These 3 T cell receptor beta chains were sequenced from one sample in a study of blood T cell repertoires in COVID-19. The table came from immunoSEQ multiplex PCR; TCRdb's copy has only in-frame clones and leaves some out. The sample includes just over 60,000 clones, roughly 80% seen only once; the top ten take 15% to 20%. Material for sequencing was peripheral blood. The receptors were sampled from a man aged 60 to 69 with acute or convalescent COVID-19.

This chain connects TRBV27 to TRBJ1-1; D unclear. Germline V CDR1 and CDR2: MNHEY, SMNVEV (reference sequence). The CDR3 has 13 residues. Trimming removed 4 bases at V and 3 bases at J, with 9 bases between. The CDR3 DNA follows: TGTGCCAGCAGTTCCCCGGGTTACACTGAAGCTTTCTTT. The encoded protein is CASSSPGYTEAFF.

V and J are TRBV7-9 and TRBJ1-4, with D possibly matching TRBD1 (5 bases). This CDR3 contains 14 residues. Germline V CDR1 and CDR2: SEHNR, FQNEAQ (reference sequence). Trimming shortened V by 6 bases and J by 3 bases, and 11 bases separated the two germline ends. The CDR3 region is CASSPGFANEKLFF. Written as DNA, the CDR3 is TGTGCCAGCAGTCCAGGGTTTGCTAATGAAAAACTGTTTTTT.

J is TRBJ1-5 and V is TRBV6-6; 7 positions match TRBD1. The trim removed 5 bases at V and 4 bases at J, leaving 8 bases unmatched. Germline CDR1 MNHNY, CDR2 SVGAGI (reference sequence). The CDR3 is 15 residues long. CDR3 in amino acids: CASSPPGTVNQPQHF. CDR3 nucleotides: TGTGCCAGCAGTCCCCCCGGGACAGTTAATCAGCCCCAGCATTTT.